This TCR beta chain was documented in a study of T-cell reconstitution after alpha-beta-depleted transplantation in children. This clonotype came up a few times. It was with unique molecular identifiers that the TCRbeta library was prepared. TCRdb itself ran the PCR reads through MiXCR, one entry per CDR3 protein. The table has 450,000 to 600,000 distinct CDR3 sequences, around 16% seen once; the top ten hold roughly 3.3%. Germline V gene lookup returns CDR1 LNHDA and CDR2 SQIVND (reference sequence). V lost 9 bases and J lost 6; bases outside the gene matches: 6. The CDR3 sequence is 15 residues long.

V gene TRBV19 combines with J gene TRBJ2-2, with TRBD2 identical over 14 bases. This specimen consisted of PBMCs from the stem cell graft donor, obtained from the stem cell graft. This receptor was taken from a human donor who donated a stem cell graft to a child with acute lymphoblastic leukemia. CDR3 in amino acids: CASRLTSGGAGELFF. CDR3 in DNA: TGTGCCAGCCGACTGACTAGCGGGGGGGCCGGGGAGCTGTTTTTT.